The T cell receptor beta chain described here comes from a study of CD8 T cells in ankylosing spondylitis. This CDR3 region has 14 residues. Between the trimmed V and J ends, which lost 0 bases and 4 bases, there was a span of 12 bases. CDR1 is DFQATT and CDR2 is SNEGSKA in the germline V gene (reference sequence). Study-wide points: There was a TCR beta motif, made of 7 or 8 highly homologous variants, that appeared characteristic of ankylosing spondylitis blood.

TCRdb recomputed calls from the 5' RACE reads with MiXCR, one row per CDR3 protein. The data hold 700,000 or so distinct CDR3 sequences, with roughly 19% observed a single time. Only a few counts were recorded for this clonotype. Its antigen is not known. The receptor was isolated from a male donor with ankylosing spondylitis. Sequencing was carried out using blood, either unsorted or a sorted T cell fraction (not recorded which). The chain is built from TRBV20-1 and TRBJ2-5, with TRBD2 as a possible D gene (5 bases). The CDR3: CSARDAVEGETQYF. CDR3 coding DNA: TGCAGTGCTAGAGATGCGGTCGAGGGAGAGACCCAGTACTTC.